Here is one TCR beta chain with its context. This sample was taken from a study of blood T cell repertoires in COVID-19. For the study at large: From the United States, Italy and Spain came samples of acute and convalescent COVID-19.

V lost 1 base, J lost 6 bases, and 15 bases lay in between. The germline V gene has CDR1 LNHNV and CDR2 YYDKDF (reference sequence). CDR3 size: 15 residues. Per the original data handling: From reference gene primer amplification, estimates of nucleated cell counts were derived. Clones were sequenced by immunoSEQ multiplex PCR, and TCRdb holds only the in-frame ones, with some missing. Clone size and V and J calls were adopted from that table, with D and trimming inferred from the DNA. Among more than 95,000 clones listed, more than 75% were seen once. The sequenced sample was peripheral blood. The TCR comes from a human donor in a cohort sampled during active COVID-19. The genes are TRBV15 and TRBJ1-1; tentative D call: TRBD1 (5 bases). This CDR3 is CATSRAFGGESEAFF. DNA of the CDR3: TGTGCCACCAGCAGAGCGTTTGGGGGGGAGTCTGAAGCTTTCTTT.